This TCR beta chain comes out of a study of T cells in Graves' hyperthyroidism and ophthalmopathy. Study outcomes and limitations: The model identified upcoming ophthalmopathy a median roughly 6 months ahead of onset.

This clonotype was counted at least ten times. What it recognizes is unknown. V gave up 5 bases and J gave up 7 bases; unmatched junction bases: 8. This CDR3 is 14 amino acids long. CDR1 and CDR2 (germline): SGHRS, YFSETQ. RNA transcripts provided the source from which TCR beta CDR3 regions were amplified. HTBI primers were used for first-round RT-PCR of the TCR CDR3. TCRdb called the multiplex PCR reads again in MiXCR, with one record for every CDR3 protein. The table records 550,000 to 700,000 distinct CDR3 sequences, approximately 15% of them present only once. A NOSPECS grade of at least 4, a Clinical Activity Score of at least 3 and duration under 3 months were recorded in ophthalmopathy patients.

The rearrangement joins TRBV5-1 to TRBJ1-2; 10 bases are shared with TRBD1. The clonotype originates from a woman between 40 and 55 years old with Graves' ophthalmopathy. The sample was blood. The CDR3 loop reads CASRPGTGVRGYTF. CDR3 nucleotides: TGCGCCAGCAGACCAGGGACAGGGGTTCGTGGCTACACCTTC.